This TCR beta chain was captured by sequencing in a study of blood T cell repertoires in COVID-19. How the authors handled the data: For nucleated cells, counts were estimated from reference gene primer amplification. Sequencing used immunoSEQ multiplex PCR; TCRdb keeps in-frame clones, though not all of them. The V and J calls and clone size come from that table; D and trimming were worked out from the DNA. The data contain around 200,000 clones, around 82% of them seen just once; the ten biggest clones take up roughly 2.7%. This clone appeared a single time. The sample was peripheral blood. The receptor was isolated from a woman between 40 and 50 years old with active or convalescent COVID-19.

Written as DNA, the CDR3 is TGTGCCAGCAGCCAAGGTACGGGGGGGCCGCTCAATGAGCAGTTCTTC. It specifies CASSQGTGGPLNEQFF. The chain links TRBV4-2 to TRBJ2-1; 8 bases are a match to TRBD2. The germline V gene encodes CDR1 LGHNA and CDR2 YNFKEQ. The CDR3 has 16 amino acids. J lost 6 bases, V lost 1 base, and 8 bases had no gene match.